What follows are 5 T cell receptor beta chains derived from one specimen sequenced in a study of blood T cells in healthy people across ages. Sample-barcoded 5' priming and a J-beta primer mix drove a second PCR of about 6 to 12 cycles. TCRdb used MiXCR to reprocess the 5' RACE reads, holding one entry per CDR3 protein. The sample records 790,000 or so distinct CDR3 sequences, roughly 50% being singletons. The sequenced material came from blood. These receptors came from a man aged 35-49 years in good health.

The chain combines TRBV7-9 with TRBJ1-1, with D hard to call. V was trimmed by 0 bases and J by 1 base, leaving 9 bases between them. The germline gives CDR1 SEHNR, CDR2 FQNEAQ (reference sequence). CDR3 size: 15 residues. In nucleotides, the CDR3 is TGTGCCAGCAGCTTAGCGTCTCGGGGGAACACTGAAGCTTTCTTT. It specifies CASSLASRGNTEAFF.

In its sample, this clonotype was seen a few times. This rearrangement joins TRBV29-1 to TRBJ2-1, with D perhaps matching TRBD1 (5 bases). The CDR3 is 15 amino acids. V was cut by 3 bases and J by 4 bases, with 16 bases left in between. CDR1 and CDR2 (germline): SQVTM, ANQGSEA. CDR3 loop: CSVDRSRVRYNEQFF. In nucleotides, the CDR3 is TGCAGCGTTGATAGGAGCAGGGTAAGGTACAATGAGCAGTTCTTC.

The chain couples TRBV2 to TRBJ2-3; 7 bases match TRBD1. Germline CDR1 SNHLY, CDR2 FYNNEI. This CDR3 comprises 12 residues. V trimming: 7 bases; J trimming: 10 bases; junction bases outside the gene matches: 8. CDR3 coding DNA: TGTGCCAGCACCCCCGGGGACAGCCCGCAGTATTTT. It translates to CASTPGDSPQYF.

This clonotype was seen only a few times. This chain links TRBV4-2 with TRBJ2-4; TRBD1 aligns across 9 bases. With V trimmed by 4 bases and J by 0 bases, 4 bases remained unmatched. Germline CDR1 reads LGHNA; CDR2 reads YNFKEQ. This CDR3 has 16 amino acids. CDR3 loop: CASSLGTGPAKNIQYF. The CDR3 DNA follows: TGTGCCAGCAGCCTCGGGACAGGGCCAGCCAAAAACATTCAGTACTTC.

The rearrangement joins TRBV6-4 to TRBJ2-1; 15 bases are a match to TRBD2. This CDR3 has 16 residues. The ends lost 3 bases at V and 10 bases at J; junction bases unmatched: 7. Germline V lookup: CDR1 MRHNA, CDR2 SNTAGT. The CDR3 DNA reads as TGTGCCAGCAGTGAAGGGACTAGCGGGGGGCCGAGGGAGCAGTTCTTC. Translated, it gives CASSEGTSGGPREQFF.